The source of this TCR beta chain is a study of blood T cell repertoires in COVID-19. Study-level background: The study drew acute and convalescent COVID-19 samples from the United States, Italy and Spain. Sources were T cells, B-cell-depleted T cells, or PBMCs; the material itself was cDNA or gDNA.

This table comes from immunoSEQ multiplex PCR, and its TCRdb copy is limited to in-frame clones, with some not included. This table has roughly 63,000 clones, about 73% appearing once. Trimming took 0 bases from V and 5 from J, leaving 11 bases between them. Per the germline V gene, CDR1 is LGHNA and CDR2 is YSLEER. CDR3 length equals 16 residues. This clone has a handful of counts. The chain employs TRBV4-3 and TRBJ1-6; D is ambiguous. The sample was peripheral blood. This receptor was taken from a woman aged 80 or over with acute or convalescent COVID-19. CDR3 amino acids: CASSQDLRAHNSPLHF. The CDR3 nucleotides are TGCGCCAGCAGCCAAGATCTTCGCGCCCATAATTCACCCCTCCACTTT.